This is a list of T cell receptor beta chains from one sample in a study of response to subunit inactivated influenza vaccine. One entry per CDR3 protein results from TCRdb running MiXCR on the RT-PCR reads. The sample has roughly 790,000 distinct CDR3 sequences, less than 25% seen once. Sample: PBMCs from blood, taken about 5 days after vaccination. The receptors shown here come from a middle-aged man who received an inactivated influenza vaccine. CDR3s include the opening cysteine and the closing phenylalanine or tryptophan. The order of the fields is V gene, clone size, J gene, D gene, CDR3 DNA, CDR3 protein. D genes are given only for firm matches. Where a row states a size, it is once, few, many or the class of an expanded clone; other rows omit it.

V gene: TRBV27; clone size: few; J gene: TRBJ2-2; D gene: -; CDR3 DNA: TGTGCCAGCAGTCATCGGGGTCAGAACACCGGGGAGCTGTTTTTT; CDR3 protein: CASSHRGQNTGELFF
V gene: TRBV11-2; clone size: few; J gene: TRBJ1-1; D gene: -; CDR3 DNA: TGTGCCAGCAGCTTAGATGGTATCGGCTCCTTAAAGAACACTGAAGCTTTCTTT; CDR3 protein: CASSLDGIGSLKNTEAFF
V gene: TRBV12-3/TRBV12-4; clone size: many; J gene: TRBJ2-1; D gene: -; CDR3 DNA: TGTGCCAGCAGTTTGCGGTTTGAGCAGTTCTTC; CDR3 protein: CASSLRFEQFF
V gene: TRBV11-1; clone size: -; J gene: TRBJ2-5; D gene: TRBD1; CDR3 DNA: TGTGCCAGCAGCCCTTGGACAGGGAAGGTGGAGACCCAGTACTTC; CDR3 protein: CASSPWTGKVETQYF
V gene: TRBV15; clone size: few; J gene: TRBJ2-7; D gene: -; CDR3 DNA: TGTGCCACCAGCAGGGAGCTGGGCCCTTTGGAGCAGTACTTC; CDR3 protein: CATSRELGPLEQYF
V gene: TRBV6-2/TRBV6-3; clone size: -; J gene: TRBJ2-3; D gene: -; CDR3 DNA: TGTGCCAGCAGTTATCTCCTCGGTCGGGATACGCAGTATTTT; CDR3 protein: CASSYLLGRDTQYF
V gene: TRBV11-1; clone size: -; J gene: TRBJ2-2; D gene: -; CDR3 DNA: TGTGCCAGCAGCCCACGGTTGGGCGGGGAGCTGTTTTTT; CDR3 protein: CASSPRLGGELFF
V gene: TRBV20-1; clone size: -; J gene: TRBJ1-2; D gene: TRBD1; CDR3 DNA: TGCAGTGCTTTCCAGGGGGCAGGTGGCTACACCTTC; CDR3 protein: CSAFQGAGGYTF
V gene: TRBV5-4; clone size: few; J gene: TRBJ2-5; D gene: TRBD2; CDR3 DNA: TGTGCCAGCAGCCGGCGGCGGGGGGAGCAAGAGACCCAGTACTTC; CDR3 protein: CASSRRRGEQETQYF
V gene: TRBV28; clone size: many; J gene: TRBJ2-1; D gene: -; CDR3 DNA: TGTGCCAGCATAAGTGGGGACTACAATGAGCAGTTCTTC; CDR3 protein: CASISGDYNEQFF
V gene: TRBV29-1; clone size: -; J gene: TRBJ2-3; D gene: TRBD1; CDR3 DNA: TGCAGCGCTAGCCAGGGGGCCCGGGCAGATACGCAGTATTTT; CDR3 protein: CSASQGARADTQYF
V gene: TRBV5-6; clone size: -; J gene: TRBJ2-3; D gene: -; CDR3 DNA: TGTGCCAGCAGCCCCTGGCCGGGGGGCACAGATACGCAGTATTTT; CDR3 protein: CASSPWPGGTDTQYF
V gene: TRBV20-1; clone size: few; J gene: TRBJ2-1; D gene: TRBD2; CDR3 DNA: TGCAGTGCTAGAGTAGCGGGAGGAAGCTACAATGAGCAGTTCTTC; CDR3 protein: CSARVAGGSYNEQFF
V gene: TRBV20-1; clone size: -; J gene: TRBJ1-6; D gene: -; CDR3 DNA: TGCAGTGCTCTACAGGGTTTAGGGTCACCCCTCCACTTT; CDR3 protein: CSALQGLGSPLHF
V gene: TRBV27; clone size: once; J gene: TRBJ2-1; D gene: TRBD2; CDR3 DNA: TGTGCCAGCAGTTTTAACTTAGGACTAGCGTTTGATGAGCAGTTCTTC; CDR3 protein: CASSFNLGLAFDEQFF
V gene: TRBV15; clone size: -; J gene: TRBJ2-7; D gene: TRBD2; CDR3 DNA: TGTGCCACCAGCAGAGATGGGCTAGCGGGGGGTTACGAGCAGTACTTC; CDR3 protein: CATSRDGLAGGYEQYF
V gene: TRBV28; clone size: -; J gene: TRBJ1-1; D gene: -; CDR3 DNA: TGTGCCAGCTTGCGAAGGAGGAGCTTCCCGAACACTGAAGCTTTCTTT; CDR3 protein: CASLRRRSFPNTEAFF
V gene: TRBV11-2; clone size: -; J gene: TRBJ2-1; D gene: TRBD1; CDR3 DNA: TGTGCCAGCAGCTCGTCGACCTGGGGACAGGGTCGGCGAAATGAGCAGTTCTTC; CDR3 protein: CASSSSTWGQGRRNEQFF
V gene: TRBV28; clone size: -; J gene: TRBJ1-5; D gene: -; CDR3 DNA: TGTGCCAGCAGTTTCTTGGCACAGGATCAGCCCCAGCATTTT; CDR3 protein: CASSFLAQDQPQHF
V gene: TRBV6-1; clone size: few; J gene: TRBJ2-3; D gene: TRBD2; CDR3 DNA: TGTGCCAGCAGTAATGCGGCGGGGGAGCCGGGGATGGATACGCAGTATTTT; CDR3 protein: CASSNAAGEPGMDTQYF
V gene: TRBV5-1; clone size: -; J gene: TRBJ2-7; D gene: TRBD1; CDR3 DNA: TGCGCCAGCAGCTTGGCCCTCGGGACAGGGACCTACGAGCAGTACTTC; CDR3 protein: CASSLALGTGTYEQYF
V gene: TRBV29-1; clone size: -; J gene: TRBJ2-5; D gene: TRBD2; CDR3 DNA: TGCAGCGTTGGGAGGACTAGCGGGCCGGAGACCCAGTACTTC; CDR3 protein: CSVGRTSGPETQYF
V gene: TRBV7-2; clone size: -; J gene: TRBJ2-5; D gene: TRBD1; CDR3 DNA: TGTGCCAGCAGCTTAATGCACAGGGGACAGACCCAGTACTTC; CDR3 protein: CASSLMHRGQTQYF
V gene: TRBV11-2; clone size: -; J gene: TRBJ1-5; D gene: -; CDR3 DNA: TGTGCCTGGGGACCGGGCCTTCCTTATCAGCCCCAGCATTTT; CDR3 protein: CAWGPGLPYQPQHF
V gene: TRBV29-1; clone size: few; J gene: TRBJ2-5; D gene: TRBD1; CDR3 DNA: TGCAGCGTTTGGACAGGGACCACCGAGACCCAGTACTTC; CDR3 protein: CSVWTGTTETQYF
V gene: TRBV12-3/TRBV12-4; clone size: many; J gene: TRBJ2-3; D gene: -; CDR3 DNA: TGTGCCAGCAGTTTGCGGGGCCTTCTGACAGATACGCAGTATTTT; CDR3 protein: CASSLRGLLTDTQYF
V gene: TRBV12-3/TRBV12-4; clone size: -; J gene: TRBJ1-4; D gene: -; CDR3 DNA: TGTGCCAGCAGCAACTCCGGGACCTACGGAAAACTGTTTTTT; CDR3 protein: CASSNSGTYGKLFF
V gene: TRBV12-3/TRBV12-4; clone size: many; J gene: TRBJ2-5; D gene: TRBD2; CDR3 DNA: TGTGCCAGCAGAGTGGGGACTAGCGGGATGGAGACCCAGTACTTC; CDR3 protein: CASRVGTSGMETQYF
V gene: TRBV7-2; clone size: -; J gene: TRBJ2-5; D gene: -; CDR3 DNA: TGTGCCAGCAGCTTAATCTCATTTTGGTCCCAAGAGACCCAGTACTTC; CDR3 protein: CASSLISFWSQETQYF
V gene: TRBV3-1; clone size: few; J gene: TRBJ2-2; D gene: -; CDR3 DNA: TGTGCCAGCAGCCAAACAGGGCCCGGGGAGCTGTTTTTT; CDR3 protein: CASSQTGPGELFF
V gene: TRBV12-3/TRBV12-4; clone size: few; J gene: TRBJ2-5; D gene: -; CDR3 DNA: TGTGCCAGCAGTCCCCAGGGGTTAGGAGAGACCCAGTACTTC; CDR3 protein: CASSPQGLGETQYF
V gene: TRBV11-3; clone size: -; J gene: TRBJ2-2; D gene: -; CDR3 DNA: TGTGCCAGCAGCTCGGGACAAGAGGACACCGGGGAGCTGTTTTTT; CDR3 protein: CASSSGQEDTGELFF
V gene: TRBV5-6; clone size: few; J gene: TRBJ2-7; D gene: -; CDR3 DNA: TGTGCCAGCAGCTTGTTAGGGTTGTTCGAGCAGTACTTC; CDR3 protein: CASSLLGLFEQYF
V gene: TRBV20-1; clone size: -; J gene: TRBJ2-4; D gene: TRBD1; CDR3 DNA: TGCAGTGCCCAACAGGGGGCGCCGAACATTCAGTACTTC; CDR3 protein: CSAQQGAPNIQYF
V gene: TRBV7-9; clone size: -; J gene: TRBJ1-5; D gene: -; CDR3 DNA: TGTGCCAGCAGCTCCAGGGAGGACTATCAGCCCCAGCATTTT; CDR3 protein: CASSSREDYQPQHF
V gene: TRBV7-3; clone size: few; J gene: TRBJ2-3; D gene: TRBD2; CDR3 DNA: TGTGCCAGCAGCAGATTAGCGGGAGGGCCAGGAGGCACAGATACGCAGTATTTT; CDR3 protein: CASSRLAGGPGGTDTQYF
V gene: TRBV7-6; clone size: few; J gene: TRBJ2-1; D gene: -; CDR3 DNA: TGTGCCAGCAGCTCCCTCCTCCGCTCGAGCTCCTACAATGAGCAGTTCTTC; CDR3 protein: CASSSLLRSSSYNEQFF
V gene: TRBV6-1; clone size: -; J gene: TRBJ1-2; D gene: -; CDR3 DNA: TGTGCCAGCAGTACCAGGCAGGTTAACTATGGCTACACCTTC; CDR3 protein: CASSTRQVNYGYTF
V gene: TRBV7-9; clone size: -; J gene: TRBJ2-4; D gene: -; CDR3 DNA: TGTGCCAGCAGCCAGGTTGGAAACATTCAGTACTTC; CDR3 protein: CASSQVGNIQYF
V gene: TRBV28; clone size: -; J gene: TRBJ2-1; D gene: TRBD2; CDR3 DNA: TGTGCCAGCAGGAGACTAGCGGACCCCTACAATGAGCAGTTCTTC; CDR3 protein: CASRRLADPYNEQFF
V gene: TRBV7-2; clone size: -; J gene: TRBJ1-2; D gene: -; CDR3 DNA: TGTGCCAGCACTCCCGACATAGGGGTTAACTATGGCTACACCTTC; CDR3 protein: CASTPDIGVNYGYTF
V gene: TRBV15; clone size: -; J gene: TRBJ2-5; D gene: -; CDR3 DNA: TGTGCCACCAGCAGAGAGGGCAGGGGCCAAGAGACCCAGTACTTC; CDR3 protein: CATSREGRGQETQYF
V gene: TRBV12-3/TRBV12-4; clone size: -; J gene: TRBJ2-3; D gene: -; CDR3 DNA: TGTGCCAGCAGGTCAAGCGGTAGCACAGATACGCAGTATTTT; CDR3 protein: CASRSSGSTDTQYF
V gene: TRBV5-1; clone size: few; J gene: TRBJ2-2; D gene: -; CDR3 DNA: TGCGCCAGCAGCTTGGGCCCCGCCTCGAACACCGGGGAGCTGTTTTTT; CDR3 protein: CASSLGPASNTGELFF
V gene: TRBV6-1; clone size: many; J gene: TRBJ2-1; D gene: -; CDR3 DNA: TGTGCCAGCAGAGAGAGGTACAGGGTGTCCAATGAGCAGTTCTTC; CDR3 protein: CASRERYRVSNEQFF
V gene: TRBV7-2; clone size: -; J gene: TRBJ2-2; D gene: -; CDR3 DNA: TGTGCCAGCAGCTGGCTGACACGGGCAAACACCGGGGAGCTGTTTTTT; CDR3 protein: CASSWLTRANTGELFF
V gene: TRBV7-2; clone size: -; J gene: TRBJ2-1; D gene: TRBD2; CDR3 DNA: TGTGCCAGCAGCACCGGGACTAGCGGATCCATCGGGTTCTTC; CDR3 protein: CASSTGTSGSIGFF
V gene: TRBV24-1; clone size: few; J gene: TRBJ2-5; D gene: -; CDR3 DNA: TGTGCCACCAGTGCGCCGACGACTCAAGAGACCCAGTACTTC; CDR3 protein: CATSAPTTQETQYF
V gene: TRBV6-5; clone size: -; J gene: TRBJ2-7; D gene: -; CDR3 DNA: TGTGCCAGCAGTTACGAGTCCGTCTCCTACGAGCAGTACTTC; CDR3 protein: CASSYESVSYEQYF
V gene: TRBV20-1; clone size: -; J gene: TRBJ2-7; D gene: TRBD1; CDR3 DNA: TGCAGTGCTTACGACAGGGCCTACGAGCAGTACTTC; CDR3 protein: CSAYDRAYEQYF
V gene: TRBV10-3; clone size: -; J gene: TRBJ2-1; D gene: -; CDR3 DNA: TGTGCCATCAGTGAACATACCCTAGGGAACAATGAGCAGTTCTTC; CDR3 protein: CAISEHTLGNNEQFF
V gene: TRBV5-1; clone size: few; J gene: TRBJ2-1; D gene: TRBD2; CDR3 DNA: TGCGCCAGCAGCCCTGAGCGGGGGGGCAATGAGCAGTTCTTC; CDR3 protein: CASSPERGGNEQFF
V gene: TRBV5-1; clone size: -; J gene: TRBJ2-2; D gene: TRBD1; CDR3 DNA: TGCGCCAGCAGCTTGGAGTTTCGACAGGGGACCGGGGAGCTGTTTTTT; CDR3 protein: CASSLEFRQGTGELFF
V gene: TRBV4-3; clone size: -; J gene: TRBJ1-1; D gene: -; CDR3 DNA: TGCGCCAGCAGCCAAGAGGAGAGATCGAACACTGAAGCTTTCTTT; CDR3 protein: CASSQEERSNTEAFF
V gene: TRBV7-3; clone size: -; J gene: TRBJ2-2; D gene: -; CDR3 DNA: TGTGCCAGCAGCTTAACTCTGGGGGAGCTGTTTTTT; CDR3 protein: CASSLTLGELFF
V gene: TRBV14; clone size: -; J gene: TRBJ2-3; D gene: TRBD2; CDR3 DNA: TGTGCCAGCAGCCAAAACCCAGGACTAGCGCGATCCACAGATACGCAGTATTTT; CDR3 protein: CASSQNPGLARSTDTQYF
V gene: TRBV28; clone size: -; J gene: TRBJ2-3; D gene: -; CDR3 DNA: TGTGCCAGCAGGGGGCGCACAGATACGCAGTATTTT; CDR3 protein: CASRGRTDTQYF
V gene: TRBV28; clone size: -; J gene: TRBJ1-4; D gene: TRBD1; CDR3 DNA: TGTGCCAGCCGAGGGACAGCTAATGAAAAACTGTTTTTT; CDR3 protein: CASRGTANEKLFF
V gene: TRBV4-2; clone size: few; J gene: TRBJ2-1; D gene: -; CDR3 DNA: TGTGCCAGCAGCCAAGTAGTTAACGGTGAGCAGTTCTTC; CDR3 protein: CASSQVVNGEQFF